The 25 T cell receptor beta chains listed next were all sequenced from one sample in a study of T cell repertoires in cytomegalovirus infection. TCRdb re-analysed the reads in MiXCR, keeping a single row per CDR3 protein. The sample records fewer than 550,000 distinct CDR3 sequences, more than 20% being singletons. The sequencing input was PBMCs. The receptors were gathered from a human donor in good health (CMV status not recorded). Some clones in this sample may be carry-over from other donors' samples.

The rearrangement links TRBV5-1 to TRBJ2-5; 13 bases agree with TRBD2. With 4 bases clipped from V and 5 bases from J, the junction kept 8 bases outside the gene matches. The CDR3 loop spans 16 amino acids. CDR1 SGHRS and CDR2 YFSETQ come from the germline V gene. As DNA, the CDR3 is TGCGCCAGCAGCCTGCCACTAGCGGGAGGGCCGGAGACCCAGTACTTC. Translating gives CASSLPLAGGPETQYF.

This clonotype was seen a handful of times. The genes are TRBV10-3 and TRBJ2-5, with 13 bases identical to TRBD2. Per germline, CDR1 ENHRY and CDR2 SYGVKD. V was pared by 5 bases and J by 1 base, with 7 bases of the junction left unmatched. The CDR3 covers 17 residues. The CDR3 here is CAISFGGTSGVQETQYF. CDR3 DNA: TGTGCCATCAGTTTTGGAGGGACTAGCGGGGTCCAAGAGACCCAGTACTTC.

This clonotype was counted between two and nine times. The chain has TRBV20-1 and TRBJ2-1, with 9 bases matching TRBD2. The CDR3 is 13 amino acids. V gave up 6 bases and J gave up 7 bases; unmatched junction bases: 7. Germline values: CDR1 DFQATT, CDR2 SNEGSKA (reference sequence). CDR3 nucleotides: TGCAGTGCCAGACCGGGACTAGCTAATGAGCAGTTCTTC. Protein sequence: CSARPGLANEQFF.

The V and J genes are TRBV15 and TRBJ2-3, with 7 nucleotides matching TRBD2. The germline V gene has CDR1 LNHNV and CDR2 YYDKDF (reference sequence). This CDR3 is built from 15 residues. Germline trimming cut 5 bases from V and 1 base from J; bases unmatched to any gene: 6. The CDR3 protein is CATSGVGGGTDTQYF. The CDR3 region has the DNA TGTGCCACCAGCGGAGTGGGGGGGGGCACAGATACGCAGTATTTT.

This clonotype was picked up a small number of times. The gene calls are TRBV6-2 or TRBV6-3 and TRBJ2-7, with D possibly matching TRBD2 (5 bases). The CDR3 spans 13 residues. Germline assignment: CDR1 MNHEY and CDR2 SVGEGT. Between the trimmed V and J ends, which lost 6 bases and 6 bases, there was a span of 15 bases. In nucleotides, the CDR3 is TGTGCCAGCAGAGGCGGACTTCGGTCCGAGCAGTACTTC. Translating gives CASRGGLRSEQYF.

In this sample, this clonotype turned up a few times. The genes are TRBV4-1 and TRBJ2-7, with D possibly being TRBD2 (6 bases). Germline V gene data show CDR1 as MGHRA and CDR2 as YSYEKL. The CDR3 totals 16 residues. The V end was cut by 0 bases, the J end by 3 bases, with 15 bases between. The CDR3 region has the DNA TGCGCCAGCAGCCAAGATTTCGGGACTGAGATCTACGAGCAGTACTTC. Translated, it gives CASSQDFGTEIYEQYF.

The CDR3 nucleotides read TGTGCCAGCAGCTTTTTAATATCCGGCATGAACACTGAAGCTTTCTTT. Translation gives CASSFLISGMNTEAFF. V is TRBV7-2 and J is TRBJ1-1; no reliable D call. In germline, CDR1 is SGHTA, CDR2 FQGNSA. Trimming stripped 3 bases from V and 0 bases from J, with 14 bases between. The CDR3 runs 16 residues.

A few counts support this clonotype. This chain links TRBV28 with TRBJ1-5, with no clear D. Germline loops: CDR1 MDHEN, CDR2 SYDVKM. The CDR3 length is 14 residues. V shed 7 bases and J shed 4 bases, with 14 bases lying between them. Here the CDR3 DNA reads TGTGCCAGCACCCCAGCGGTGGTAAATCAGCCCCAGCATTTT. As protein: CASTPAVVNQPQHF.

V gene TRBV12-3 or TRBV12-4 combines with J gene TRBJ2-3; TRBD1 matches at 8 bases. J gave up 6 bases and V 3 bases, and 11 bases lay outside the gene matches. There are 16 residues in the CDR3. Here the CDR3 reads CASSFPSGQGPDTQYF. The CDR3 DNA sequence: TGTGCCAGCAGTTTTCCCAGCGGACAGGGCCCGGATACGCAGTATTTT.

The rearrangement links TRBV28 to TRBJ1-4, with 8 bases lining up with TRBD1. From germline, CDR1 is MDHEN and CDR2 SYDVKM. V dropped 6 bases and J dropped 7; count of bases not matched to a gene: 10. The CDR3 is made up of 15 amino acids. In DNA form, the CDR3 reads TGTGCCAGCAGGGCCGGCGGACAGGGACGTGAAAAACTGTTTTTT. Translating it yields CASRAGGQGREKLFF. Full variable domain (missing parts from reference TRBV28 and TRBJ1-4): DVKVTQSSRYLVKRTGEKVFLECVQDMDHENMFWYRQDPGLGLRLIYFSYDVKMKEKGDIPEGYSVSREKKERFSLILESASTNQTSMYLCASRAGGQGREKLFFGSGTQLSVL.

The V call is TRBV7-8, the J call TRBJ1-3; the D gene is possibly TRBD1 (6 bases). The CDR3 spans 15 residues. Germline V gives CDR1 SGHVS, CDR2 FQNEAQ. With 5 bases removed from V and 2 bases from J, the gap between germline ends came to 13 bases. CDR3 protein: CASSQDSATGNTIYF. Written as DNA, the CDR3 is TGTGCCAGCAGCCAGGACAGTGCGACTGGAAACACCATATATTTT.

This chain links TRBV28 with TRBJ1-5; 7 bases align to TRBD1. The germline V gene encodes CDR1 MDHEN and CDR2 SYDVKM. V trimming: 6 bases; J trimming: 5 bases; junction bases outside the gene matches: 7. This CDR3 comprises 14 residues. The CDR3 DNA is TGTGCCAGCAGCTCGCCTCAGGGGGATCAGCCCCAGCATTTT. Translated: CASSSPQGDQPQHF.

This clonotype was seen more than once but under ten times. CDR3: CASSPLGTSGSREQFF. DNA of the CDR3: TGTGCCAGCAGTCCCCTAGGGACTAGCGGGAGTCGTGAGCAGTTCTTC. The chain carries TRBV6-5 and TRBJ2-1, with 14 bases that match TRBD2. Germline V gene lookup returns CDR1 MNHEY and CDR2 SVGAGI. J was trimmed by 9 bases and V by 5 bases; bases with no gene match: 9. The CDR3 runs to 16 residues.

This clonotype was seen many times. The genes are TRBV7-2 and TRBJ2-7; no firm D call. CDR1 SGHTA and CDR2 FQGNSA come from the germline V gene. This CDR3 spans 12 amino acids. Deletions cut 5 bases from V and 6 bases from J, with 11 bases between. The CDR3 DNA is TGTGCCAGCAGCCCCCCCCCGGTCGAGCAGTACTTC. Encoded protein: CASSPPPVEQYF.

This clonotype came up a few times. V usage is TRBV7-3 and J usage is TRBJ1-1, with D perhaps matching TRBD1 (5 bases). This CDR3 is built from 14 residues. Germline assignment: CDR1 SGHTA and CDR2 FQGTGA. V gave up 2 bases and J gave up 1 base, with 8 bases separating them. DNA of the CDR3: TGTGCCAGCAGCTTATCGGGGACGAACACTGAAGCTTTCTTT. Translating it yields CASSLSGTNTEAFF.

V usage is TRBV27 and J usage is TRBJ1-5; D might be TRBD1 (5 bases). Germline values: CDR1 MNHEY, CDR2 SMNVEV (reference sequence). This CDR3 has 14 residues. V was shortened by 6 bases and J by 3 bases, with 12 bases between the two germline ends. CDR3 residues: CASRDAGPNQPQHF. In DNA form, the CDR3 reads TGTGCCAGCAGAGACGCAGGGCCCAATCAGCCCCAGCATTTT.

CDR3 in amino acids: CASSPRGQGPSEQYV. The CDR3 DNA reads as TGTGCCAGCAGCCCCCGGGGACAGGGGCCCTCCGAGCAGTACGTC. The chain joins TRBV11-2 to TRBJ2-7, with 10 nucleotides matching TRBD1. CDR1 and CDR2 (germline): SGHAT, FQNNGV. Trimming took 5 bases from V and 6 from J; bases not matched to a gene: 10. There are 15 residues in the CDR3.

In nucleotides, the CDR3 is TGCAGTGCTAGAGCCTCGGCGGGAGGGGGCGGCTATGGCTACACCTTC. It encodes CSARASAGGGGYGYTF. This chain joins TRBV20-1 and TRBJ1-2, with 7 bases lining up with TRBD1. Germline loops: CDR1 DFQATT, CDR2 SNEGSKA (reference sequence). With 1 base clipped from V and 4 bases from J, the junction kept 12 bases outside the gene matches. This CDR3 has 16 amino acids.

The chain uses TRBV19 and TRBJ2-1; the match to TRBD2 covers 10 bases. V shed 6 bases and J 4 bases; nucleotides not matched to a gene: 9. The germline gives CDR1 LNHDA, CDR2 SQIVND (reference sequence). CDR3 length: 16 amino acids. CDR3 sequence reads: CASRKISGRTYNEQFF. CDR3 coding DNA: TGTGCCAGTAGAAAGATTAGCGGGAGGACGTACAATGAGCAGTTCTTC.

V usage is TRBV10-3 and J usage is TRBJ2-1; 10 bases map to TRBD2. The CDR3 totals 15 residues. With 0 bases clipped from V and 8 bases from J, the junction kept 4 bases outside the gene matches. In germline, CDR1 is ENHRY, CDR2 SYGVKD. As DNA, the CDR3 is TGTGCCATCAGTGAGTCCGGGACTAGCGACTATGAGCAGTTCTTC. Its translation is CAISESGTSDYEQFF.

This clonotype was observed at least ten times. This sequence joins TRBV7-3 and TRBJ2-5; 11 bases are a match to TRBD2. The CDR3 length is 18 residues. The germline gives CDR1 SGHTA, CDR2 FQGTGA. V trimming: 5 bases; J trimming: 1 base; junction bases outside the gene matches: 12. This chain's CDR3 is CASSALGLAGGTQETQYF. The CDR3 DNA is TGTGCCAGCAGCGCTCTCGGACTAGCGGGTGGCACCCAAGAGACCCAGTACTTC.

This clonotype came up a few times. This chain links TRBV10-3 with TRBJ2-1, with 7 bases identical to TRBD2. There are 12 residues in the CDR3. The V segment lost 7 bases and the J segment 8 bases; nucleotides outside the gene matches: 5. The V gene's germline CDR1 is ENHRY and CDR2 SYGVKD. The CDR3 is CAITAAGDEQFF. The CDR3 nucleotides read TGTGCCATCACGGCGGCGGGAGATGAGCAGTTCTTC.

This sequence joins TRBV2 and TRBJ2-3; 11 positions match TRBD2. V was pared by 8 bases and J by 2 bases, with 9 bases of the junction left unmatched. Germline V gives CDR1 SNHLY, CDR2 FYNNEI. This CDR3 comprises 16 residues. CDR3 residues: CASAYSGRALTDTQYF. The CDR3 nucleotides read TGTGCCAGCGCATATAGCGGGAGGGCCCTCACAGATACGCAGTATTTT.

This clonotype was picked up many times. The V call is TRBV7-2, the J call TRBJ1-2; a possible D gene is TRBD1 (5 bases). Germline values: CDR1 SGHTA, CDR2 FQGNSA. The CDR3 totals 15 residues. Between the trimmed V and J ends, which lost 4 bases and 1 base, there was a span of 13 bases. CDR3: CASSSYRTFNYGYTF. The DNA of the CDR3 is TGTGCCAGCAGCTCTTACAGGACTTTTAACTATGGCTACACCTTC.

The chain links TRBV12-3 or TRBV12-4 to TRBJ2-1; 12 bases are a match to TRBD2. With V trimmed by 6 bases and J by 5 bases, 5 bases remained unmatched. CDR3 size: 15 residues. The CDR3 nucleotides read TGTGCCAGCAGCCCCCTAGCGGGAGGGAACAATGAGCAGTTCTTC. Translated: CASSPLAGGNNEQFF.